Listed here are 27 T cell receptor beta chains from one sample, sequenced in a study of CD8 T cells in Susac syndrome. Random hexamers were used to reverse transcribe an amount of about 0.45 to 1 ug RNA. Each CDR3 protein is one row after TCRdb ran MiXCR on the immunoSEQ multiplex PCR reads. In the table there are approximately 87,000 distinct CDR3 sequences, approximately 96% of which are singletons. The sequencing input was CD8+ T cells from PBMCs. Every receptor here comes from a human donor with Susac syndrome.

The rearrangement links TRBV29-1 to TRBJ1-2; possibly TRBD1 for D (6 bases). Germline CDR1 and CDR2: SQVTM and ANQGSEA. This CDR3 is 10 amino acids long. Trimming left V 5 bases short and J 7 bases short, with 8 bases between. In nucleotides, the CDR3 is TGCAGCGTTAGGGACACTGGCTACACCTTC. Amino acids: CSVRDTGYTF. Full variable domain (outside the CDR3, taken from reference TRBV29-1 and TRBJ1-2): SAVISQKPSRDICQRGTSLTIQCQVDSQVTMMFWYRQQPGQSLTLIATANQGSEATYESGFVIDKFPISRPNLTFSTLTVSNMSPEDSSIYLCSVRDTGYTFGSGTRLTVV.

This clonotype was observed a handful of times. V gene TRBV30 combines with J gene TRBJ1-1, with D hard to call. Germline assignment: CDR1 GTSNPN and CDR2 SVGIG (reference sequence). The CDR3 runs to 12 residues. V was pared by 0 bases and J by 6 bases, with 8 bases between. The CDR3: CAWSVGAAEAFF. The DNA for the CDR3 is TGTGCCTGGAGTGTGGGTGCGGCTGAAGCTTTCTTT.

The gene calls are TRBV29-1 and TRBJ1-1, with D hard to call. The CDR3 loop spans 14 amino acids. V was pared by 6 bases and J by 1 base, with 15 bases between. Germline assignment: CDR1 SQVTM and CDR2 ANQGSEA. In DNA, the CDR3 is TGCAGCGTCTACCCCCCCCCGGGGAACACTGAAGCTTTCTTT. Its protein is CSVYPPPGNTEAFF.

The CDR3 spells CATAYQYQDTEAFF. In DNA form, the CDR3 reads TGTGCCACCGCCTATCAGTATCAGGACACTGAAGCTTTCTTT. The chain has TRBV15 and TRBJ1-1; no reliable D call. With 8 bases removed from V and 3 bases from J, the gap between germline ends came to 16 bases. The CDR3 is 14 amino acids. Germline CDR1 reads LNHNV; CDR2 reads YYDKDF (reference sequence).

This rearrangement joins TRBV7-9 to TRBJ2-1, with 13 bases lining up with TRBD2. The V gene's germline CDR1 is SEHNR and CDR2 FQNEAQ (reference sequence). This CDR3 contains 18 residues. The trim removed 3 bases at V and 8 bases at J, leaving 13 bases unmatched. The CDR3 loop is CASSFNPRTSGRVDEQFF. Here the CDR3 DNA reads TGTGCCAGCAGCTTTAACCCTCGGACTAGCGGGAGAGTCGATGAGCAGTTCTTC.

This chain links TRBV21-1 with TRBJ1-5; the table assigns TRBD1, which was not confirmed against the DNA. TRBV21-1 is a pseudogene. The CDR3 extends over 17 amino acids. The CDR3 sequence: CASSKNGGLARNQPQHF. For the CDR3, the DNA is TGTGCCAGCAGCAAAAATGGGGGGCTGGCTCGCAATCAGCCCCAGCATTTT.

The chain is built from TRBV7-9 and TRBJ2-7; 14 bases fit TRBD2. The CDR3 consists of 14 residues. Losses at the gene ends were 4 bases for V and 5 bases for J; bases not matched to a gene: 1. The V gene's germline CDR1 is SEHNR and CDR2 FQNEAQ (reference sequence). In DNA form, the CDR3 reads TGTGCCAGCAGCTCGGGACTAGCGGGAGACGAGCAGTACTTC. Translation gives CASSSGLAGDEQYF.

The chain joins TRBV14 to TRBJ2-3; TRBD1 or TRBD2 may be the D gene (6 bases each). The CDR3 contains 16 residues. Germline assignment: CDR1 SGHDN and CDR2 FVKESK. Between the trimmed V and J ends, which lost 1 base and 3 bases, there was a span of 14 bases. The CDR3 loop is CASSQGGGGLTDTQYF. In DNA, the CDR3 is TGTGCCAGCAGCCAAGGAGGAGGGGGACTGACAGATACGCAGTATTTT. Based on the CDR3 plus reference TRBV14 and TRBJ2-3, the full variable domain is EAGVTQFPSHSVIEKGQTVTLRCDPISGHDNLYWYRRVMGKEIKFLLHFVKESKQDESGMPNNRFLAERTGGTYSTLKVQPAELEDSGVYFCASSQGGGGLTDTQYFGPGTRLTVL.

The chain carries TRBV2 and TRBJ2-3; TRBD2 agrees at 8 bases. CDR3 size: 16 residues. CDR1 is SNHLY, CDR2 FYNNEI, per germline. J lost 2 bases, V lost 4 bases, and 8 bases had no gene match. CDR3 sequence reads: CASSAGLALYTDTQYF. CDR3 sequence (DNA): TGTGCCAGCAGTGCCGGACTAGCCTTGTACACAGATACGCAGTATTTT. Full variable domain (remainder filled in from reference TRBV2 and TRBJ2-3): EPEVTQTPSHQVTQMGQEVILRCVPISNHLYFYWYRQILGQKVEFLVSFYNNEISEKSEIFDDQFSVERPDGSNFTLKIRSTKLEDSAMYFCASSAGLALYTDTQYFGPGTRLTVL.

The CDR3 DNA reads TGCAGCGTTGAAACGGGCCCGTACAGGGAGGATGGCTACACCTTC. Its translation is CSVETGPYREDGYTF. The V gene is TRBV29-1, the J gene TRBJ1-2; D may be TRBD1 (6 bases). Germline-derived CDR1 and CDR2 are SQVTM and ANQGSEA. Trimming left V 2 bases short and J 6 bases short, with 19 bases between. The CDR3 runs to 15 residues. Filled out from reference TRBV29-1 and TRBJ1-2, the complete variable domain reads SAVISQKPSRDICQRGTSLTIQCQVDSQVTMMFWYRQQPGQSLTLIATANQGSEATYESGFVIDKFPISRPNLTFSTLTVSNMSPEDSSIYLCSVETGPYREDGYTFGSGTRLTVV.

This chain joins TRBV25-1 and TRBJ2-5, with TRBD1 identical over 12 bases. This CDR3 is 14 amino acids long. From germline, CDR1 is MGHDK and CDR2 SYGVNS. V lost 8 bases and J lost 5; bases outside the gene matches: 6. The CDR3: CASGGTGGAETQYF. The CDR3 region has the DNA TGTGCCAGCGGGGGGACAGGGGGCGCGGAGACCCAGTACTTC.

This sequence joins TRBV4-3 and TRBJ1-2, with unresolved D. V was shortened by 0 bases and J by 3 bases, with 17 bases between the two germline ends. Germline CDR1 LGHNA, CDR2 YSLEER. The CDR3 is 17 residues long. The CDR3 coding sequence is TGCGCCAGCAGCCAAGATCTACTCCAAGCGGGGTACTATGGCTACACCTTC. Residues: CASSQDLLQAGYYGYTF.

The chain recombines TRBV20-1 with TRBJ2-7; possibly TRBD2 for D (6 bases). This CDR3 spans 15 amino acids. Germline CDR1 DFQATT, CDR2 SNEGSKA (reference sequence). V was shortened by 0 bases and J by 2 bases, with 14 bases between the two germline ends. The CDR3, as DNA: TGCAGTGCTAGAGAGGCGGGGCAGGGAACCTACGAGCAGTACTTC. It specifies CSAREAGQGTYEQYF.

The chain couples TRBV20-1 to TRBJ2-7; TRBD2 matches 13 bases. The ends lost 3 bases at V and 0 bases at J; junction bases unmatched: 11. This CDR3 is 18 amino acids long. Per germline, CDR1 DFQATT and CDR2 SNEGSKA (reference sequence). CDR3 DNA sequence: TGCAGTGCTAGGCCGCGGGCGGGACTAGCGGGGACCTCCTACGAGCAGTACGTC. As protein: CSARPRAGLAGTSYEQYV.

V usage is TRBV5-1 and J usage is TRBJ1-2; D remains ambiguous. Trimming took 2 bases from V and 2 from J, leaving 7 bases between them. This CDR3 region has 13 residues. Germline CDR1 and CDR2: SGHRS and YFSETQ. The CDR3 DNA follows: TGCGCCAGCAGCTTTTTGGGGAACTATGGCTACACCTTC. This gives the protein CASSFLGNYGYTF.

The chain couples TRBV20-1 to TRBJ2-7; a weak D match, TRBD1 (6 bases). The CDR3 totals 13 residues. The germline gives CDR1 DFQATT, CDR2 SNEGSKA (reference sequence). The V end lost 6 bases, the J end lost 4 bases, and 16 bases lay between the germline ends. The CDR3 sequence is CSATRDTPYEQYF. In DNA, the CDR3 is TGCAGTGCAACCAGGGACACTCCTTACGAGCAGTACTTC.

This sequence joins TRBV9 and TRBJ2-5; D is undetermined. Trimming cost V 4 bases and J 4 bases, with 17 bases left between them. The CDR3 sequence is 15 residues long. Germline V gene lookup returns CDR1 SGDLS and CDR2 YYNGEE. This chain's CDR3 is CASSLSMEPGETQYF. The CDR3 DNA is TGTGCCAGCAGCCTTTCTATGGAGCCGGGAGAGACCCAGTACTTC.

The J gene is TRBJ1-2, the V gene TRBV20-1; D unclear. Germline V gene lookup returns CDR1 DFQATT and CDR2 SNEGSKA (reference sequence). Between the trimmed V and J ends, which lost 4 bases and 4 bases, there was a span of 13 bases. There are 13 residues in the CDR3. DNA for the CDR3: TGCAGTGCTACCCCAGAACACTCCTATGGCTACACCTTC. Translation gives CSATPEHSYGYTF.

The V gene is TRBV11-2, the J gene TRBJ2-7; possible D gene TRBD1, 6 bases. V lost 5 bases, J lost 5 bases, and 10 bases lay in between. The CDR3 totals 12 residues. CDR1 and CDR2 from the germline V gene are SGHAT and FQNNGV. DNA of the CDR3: TGTGCCAGCAGCCCGTGGGGGCACGAGCAGTACTTC. It specifies CASSPWGHEQYF.

This clonotype was counted once. This chain joins TRBV27 and TRBJ2-7; TRBD2 aligns across 7 bases. V trimming: 2 bases; J trimming: 2 bases; junction bases outside the gene matches: 6. The CDR3 covers 15 residues. CDR1 is MNHEY and CDR2 is SMNVEV in the germline V gene (reference sequence). CDR3 loop: CASSLQIAGAYEQYF. The CDR3 region has the DNA TGTGCCAGCAGTTTACAAATAGCGGGCGCCTACGAGCAGTACTTC.

The V call is TRBV6-2 or TRBV6-3, the J call TRBJ2-7; weak D call: TRBD1 (6 bases). Germline V lookup: CDR1 MNHEY, CDR2 SVGEGT. The length of the CDR3 is 12 residues. V was trimmed by 8 bases and J by 3 bases, leaving 11 bases between them. In DNA form, the CDR3 reads TGTGCCAGCCGGGACACAGACTACGAGCAGTACGTC. It yields the protein CASRDTDYEQYV.

CDR3 in amino acids: CASSTYPADSGANVLTF. CDR3 nucleotides: TGTGCCAGTAGTACCTACCCGGCCGACTCTGGGGCCAACGTCCTGACTTTC. The V gene is TRBV19, the J gene TRBJ2-6, with D unresolved. V gave up 4 bases and J gave up 0 bases, with 13 bases separating them. CDR3 length: 17 residues. Looked up from germline, CDR1 is LNHDA and CDR2 is SQIVND (reference sequence).

V gene TRBV9 combines with J gene TRBJ2-5, with D maybe TRBD1 (6 bases). The CDR3 length is 14 residues. Germline CDR1 SGDLS, CDR2 YYNGEE. Trimming pared 2 bases from V and 2 bases from J, leaving 10 bases between. The chain's CDR3 is CASSVGDTQETQYF. Written as DNA, the CDR3 is TGTGCCAGCAGCGTTGGGGACACACAAGAGACCCAGTACTTC.

The CDR3 spells CATSDPGLADTPDTQYF. DNA for the CDR3: TGTGCCACCAGTGACCCGGGACTAGCGGACACTCCAGATACGCAGTATTTT. The chain is built from TRBV24-1 and TRBJ2-3, with 11 bases identical to TRBD2. The trim removed 4 bases at V and 4 bases at J, leaving 9 bases unmatched. There are 17 residues in the CDR3. Germline V gene lookup returns CDR1 KGHDR and CDR2 SFDVKD.

The CDR3 protein is CASSKGGPPGDEQYV. CDR3 in DNA: TGTGCCAGCAGCAAGGGGGGTCCCCCCGGGGACGAGCAGTACGTC. The rearrangement joins TRBV21-1 to TRBJ2-7; TRBD1 was called by the table and not checked on the DNA. TRBV21-1 is described as a pseudogene. This CDR3 region has 15 residues.

The genes are TRBV25-1 and TRBJ1-5, with D tentatively TRBD1 (6 bases). The CDR3 covers 13 residues. V dropped 4 bases and J dropped 5 bases, with 9 bases sitting between them. The germline V gene encodes CDR1 MGHDK and CDR2 SYGVNS. CDR3 sequence reads: CASSVGGDQPQHF. The CDR3 region has the DNA TGTGCCAGCAGTGTGGGGGGCGATCAGCCCCAGCATTTT.

The gene calls are TRBV20-1 and TRBJ1-2; D perhaps matches TRBD1 (5 bases). CDR1 is DFQATT and CDR2 is SNEGSKA in the germline V gene (reference sequence). The CDR3 covers 14 residues. The V end was cut by 0 bases, the J end by 1 base, with 9 bases between. The CDR3 DNA reads TGCAGTGCTAGAGACCCGGGACTTAACTATGGCTACACCTTC. It is translated as CSARDPGLNYGYTF.